Below, one TCR beta chain is given with its context. What it recognizes is unknown. The authors drew 8.5 to 10 milliliters of peripheral blood from each donor. These data belong to a study of blood T cells in healthy people across ages. Overall study results and limits: Among long-lived donors, naive CD4+ cells were more numerous and diversity higher than in aged donors.

Trimming removed 0 bases at V and 1 base at J, with 9 bases between. This CDR3 is built from 14 residues. Per germline, CDR1 DFQATT and CDR2 SNEGSKA (reference sequence). Combining a sample-barcoded 5' primer with a J-beta primer mix, a second PCR ran for roughly 6 to 12 cycles. Every individual sample yielded 2.5 million or more paired-end reads (each containing CDR3). MiXCR was run by TCRdb on the 5' RACE reads, yielding one entry per CDR3 protein. The sample has approximately 900,000 distinct CDR3 sequences; about 48% are singletons. Input material: blood. This rearrangement joins TRBV20-1 to TRBJ1-1; D ambiguous. The TCR comes from a man younger than 45 in good health. The CDR3 protein is CSARDPQRNTEAFF. The DNA of the CDR3 is TGCAGTGCTAGAGATCCACAGAGGAACACTGAAGCTTTCTTT.